Included here is one T cell receptor (beta chain) sequence, with context. The record originates from a study of PD-L1 blockade in urothelial cancer. Study overall: Analyzed time points were 3 weeks (second dose) and 6 weeks after therapy began.

This table comes from immunoSEQ multiplex PCR, and its TCRdb copy is limited to in-frame clones, with some not included. The top ten clones hold approximately 14% of a sample with fewer than 60,000 clones, 85% to 90% of them seen once. Trimming left V 6 bases short and J 0 bases short, with 14 bases between. Germline loops: CDR1 MNHEY, CDR2 SVGAGI. There are 15 residues in the CDR3. Noted time point: pretreatment peripheral blood. The chain is built from TRBV6-5 and TRBJ1-2; the D is unclear. This clonotype originated in a man between 65 and 85 years old with urothelial cancer. Sequencing was performed on PBMCs, taken around atezolizumab (anti-PD-L1) treatment. The CDR3 DNA reads as TGTGCCAGCAGACCCGGACTTCCAGCTAACTATGGCTACACCTTC. Amino acid sequence: CASRPGLPANYGYTF.